Listed here are 18 T cell receptor beta chains from one sample, sequenced in a study. Adaptor-ligated barcode primers were used to amplify TRBV12-4/TRBJ1-2 clonotypes. TCRdb reprocessed the multiplex PCR reads via MiXCR and lists one record per CDR3 protein. In the table there are 680 or so distinct CDR3 sequences, 25% to 30% of which are singletons. Sequenced: tumor-infiltrating naive CD4+ T cells sorted from the breast tumor. Regarding subset: naive CD4+ T cells, CD4+CD45RA+CD25-. These receptors came from a female donor with breast cancer.

This clonotype was picked up one time. Mismatch with germline at one junction end may stem from a read error. This chain links TRBV12-3 or TRBV12-4 with TRBJ1-2; D may be TRBD1 (5 bases). The CDR3 length is 15 residues. In DNA, the CDR3 is TGTGCCAGCAGTTTAGCGGCCACAGGTGATTATGGCTGCACCTTC. It codes for CASSLAATGDYGCTF.

The chain combines TRBV12-3 or TRBV12-4 with TRBJ1-2; D gene ambiguous. This CDR3 contains 12 residues. V was cut by 5 bases and J by 8 bases, with 12 bases left in between. CDR3 nucleotides: TGTGCCAGCAGTACCATGGAGGGAGGCTACACCTTC. Translation: CASSTMEGGYTF.

The chain combines TRBV12-3 or TRBV12-4 with TRBJ1-2; D unresolved. Trimming removed 8 bases at V and 7 bases at J, with 26 bases between. This CDR3 comprises 16 residues. Written as DNA, the CDR3 is TGTGCCAGCGCACAAGGGTTCGCTACGGGATTCTGTGGCTACACCTTC. The encoded protein is CASAQGFATGFCGYTF.

This clonotype is labeled medium-sized. The gene calls are TRBV12-3 or TRBV12-4 and TRBJ1-2; the D is unclear. V lost 4 bases, J lost 4 bases, and 16 bases lay in between. The CDR3 sequence is 15 residues long. The CDR3 spells CASSSPGEVGYGYTF. As DNA, the CDR3 is TGTGCCAGCAGTTCCCCTGGGGAGGTTGGCTATGGCTACACCTTC.

This clonotype was observed many times. A single base separates this from a much larger clone, so it may be a read error. The CDR3 sequence: CASNLSGLSSYTF. The CDR3 bases are TGTGCCAGCAACCTATCTGGGCTGAGTAGCTACACCTTC. This chain joins TRBV12-3 or TRBV12-4 and TRBJ1-2; no clear D. This CDR3 is built from 13 residues. Trimming cost V 7 bases and J 9 bases, with 18 bases left between them.

By sample share, this clonotype is medium-sized. The chain has TRBV12-3 or TRBV12-4 and TRBJ1-2; unclear D gene. V gave up 7 bases and J gave up 4 bases, with 13 bases separating them. The CDR3 covers 13 residues. The CDR3 is CASTLKGGYGYTF. CDR3 DNA sequence: TGTGCCAGCACCTTAAAGGGAGGCTATGGCTACACCTTC.

By share, this clonotype counts as large. The gene calls are TRBV12-3 or TRBV12-4 and TRBJ1-2; D possibly corresponds to TRBD1 (5 bases). CDR3 length equals 13 residues. V was pared by 3 bases and J by 6 bases, with 11 bases between. The chain's CDR3 is CASSFRDPHGYTF. The CDR3 DNA sequence: TGTGCCAGCAGTTTTAGGGACCCACATGGCTACACCTTC.

This clonotype was detected only a few times. The CDR3 nucleotides are TGTGCCAGCAGTTTAGATGGGGCAAACTATGGCTACACCTTC. This codes for CASSLDGANYGYTF. The chain links TRBV12-3 or TRBV12-4 to TRBJ1-2, with D maybe TRBD1 (5 bases). The CDR3 is 14 amino acids. Trimming stripped 1 base from V and 2 bases from J, with 8 bases between.

The gene calls are TRBV12-3 or TRBV12-4 and TRBJ1-2; 8 bases match TRBD1. V lost 6 bases and J lost 11; bases outside the gene matches: 14. This CDR3 is built from 14 residues. This CDR3 reads CASSPSETGAGYTF. CDR3 sequence (DNA): TGTGCCAGCAGCCCTTCCGAGACAGGGGCAGGTTACACCTTC.

This clonotype is labeled medium-sized. This chain joins TRBV12-3 or TRBV12-4 and TRBJ1-2; TRBD1 is a possible D gene (5 bases). V shed 5 bases and J shed 8 bases, with 15 bases lying between them. This CDR3 has 13 residues. The CDR3 protein is CASSQQGSRGYTF. CDR3 DNA: TGTGCCAGCAGTCAGCAGGGATCTCGCGGCTACACCTTC.

Relative to its sample, this clonotype is large (0.1 to 1%). The rearrangement uses TRBV12-3 or TRBV12-4 and TRBJ1-2; TRBD1 might be the D (5 bases). The CDR3 runs 13 residues. V shed 2 bases and J shed 8 bases, with 12 bases lying between them. The CDR3 DNA follows: TGTGCCAGCAGTTTACTAAGGGGTGAGGGCTACACCTTC. Protein sequence: CASSLLRGEGYTF.

The gene calls are TRBV12-3 or TRBV12-4 and TRBJ1-2; D not resolved. CDR3 length: 11 residues. The germline V and J ends were trimmed by 5 bases and 6 bases, with 7 bases remaining between them. This chain's CDR3 is CASSQDDGYTF. The CDR3 DNA reads TGTGCCAGCAGTCAGGATGATGGCTACACCTTC.

This clonotype is large within its sample. This sequence joins TRBV12-3 or TRBV12-4 and TRBJ1-2; D gene uncertain. The CDR3 extends over 15 amino acids. Trimming stripped 1 base from V and 4 bases from J, with 13 bases between. The CDR3 here is CASSLVRRSTYGYTF. DNA for the CDR3: TGTGCCAGCAGTTTAGTCAGGAGATCAACCTATGGCTACACCTTC.

This clonotype is deemed medium-sized. The J gene is TRBJ1-2, the V gene TRBV12-3 or TRBV12-4, with D tentatively TRBD1 (6 bases). V lost 2 bases, J lost 5 bases, and 9 bases lay in between. The CDR3 contains 13 residues. The CDR3: CASSLTQGYGYTF. The CDR3 DNA sequence: TGTGCCAGCAGTTTAACACAGGGTTATGGCTACACCTTC.

This clonotype is classed as large. The chain joins TRBV12-3 or TRBV12-4 to TRBJ1-2; the D is unclear. The CDR3 has 15 amino acids. V was shortened by 5 bases and J by 7 bases, with 20 bases between the two germline ends. This CDR3 reads CASSVRTAREGGYTF. CDR3 nucleotides: TGTGCCAGCAGTGTCCGGACTGCGAGAGAAGGTGGCTACACCTTC.

By share, this clonotype counts as medium-sized. The chain has TRBV12-3 or TRBV12-4 and TRBJ1-2, with unresolved D. This CDR3 contains 15 residues. The V and J ends lost 3 bases and 2 bases respectively, with 13 bases between them. CDR3 in DNA: TGTGCCAGCAGTTTCTCGGGAGAACCGAACTATGGCTACACCTTC. Translated: CASSFSGEPNYGYTF.

By sample share, this clonotype is medium-sized. The CDR3 nucleotides read TGTGCCAGCAGTTTAGCCTCGGGAGCGTTTGGCTACACCTTC. It specifies CASSLASGAFGYTF. The chain has TRBV12-3 or TRBV12-4 and TRBJ1-2; no reliable D call. V was clipped by 0 bases and J by 7 bases, with 12 bases between them. The CDR3 has 14 amino acids.

To note about this clonotype: One end of the junction does not line up with germline, which may come from a read error. The chain combines TRBV12-3 or TRBV12-4 with TRBJ1-2, with D hard to call. The CDR3 totals 16 residues. CDR3 protein: CASTSSQLSSGYGHTF. CDR3 DNA: TGTGCCAGCACCTCGTCGCAGTTATCCTCAGGCTATGGCCACACCTTC.